The 28 T cell receptor beta chains below come from one sample, sequenced in a study of blood T cell repertoires in COVID-19. Sequencing was performed with immunoSEQ multiplex PCR; in TCRdb, only in-frame clones are kept and a portion is missing. The table has some 260,000 clones, approximately 80% seen once. Sequencing used peripheral blood. All receptors derive from an elderly woman with active or convalescent COVID-19.

The chain joins TRBV10-3 to TRBJ2-1; tentatively, D is TRBD2 (7 bases). This CDR3 region has 14 residues. With 6 bases removed from V and 8 bases from J, the gap between germline ends came to 17 bases. Per germline, CDR1 ENHRY and CDR2 SYGVKD. The CDR3 region is CAIREHGGGDEQFF. For the CDR3, the DNA is TGTGCCATCAGGGAACATGGGGGGGGCGATGAGCAGTTCTTC.

This chain joins TRBV6-1 and TRBJ1-1; a weak D match, TRBD1 (6 bases). V lost 2 bases to trimming and J lost 1 base, with 11 bases between them. Looked up from germline, CDR1 is MNHNS and CDR2 is SASEGT. The CDR3 spans 15 residues. The CDR3 DNA is TGTGCCAGCAGTGAAAGAAGGGGGGGGAACACTGAAGCTTTCTTT. It specifies CASSERRGGNTEAFF.

The chain combines TRBV11-2 with TRBJ1-1, with D unclear. Germline CDR1 and CDR2: SGHAT and FQNNGV. The CDR3 contains 14 residues. Trimming took off 2 bases at V and 1 base at J, with 8 bases between the two ends. Here the CDR3 reads CASSLRGANTEAFF. Written as DNA, the CDR3 is TGTGCCAGCAGCTTACGGGGAGCGAACACTGAAGCTTTCTTT.

This chain uses TRBV6-5 with TRBJ2-1; 7 bases map to TRBD2. The germline gives CDR1 MNHEY, CDR2 SVGAGI. The junction had 7 bases not matched to a gene; V was cut back by 11 bases and J by 0 bases. The CDR3 is 14 amino acids. The CDR3 loop is CALVAGNSYNEQFF. CDR3 nucleotides: TGTGCCCTGGTAGCGGGCAACTCCTACAATGAGCAGTTCTTC.

The chain links TRBV14 to TRBJ1-1, with 8 bases matching TRBD1. Germline assignment: CDR1 SGHDN and CDR2 FVKESK. Losses at the gene ends were 4 bases for V and 10 bases for J; bases not matched to a gene: 14. CDR3 size: 15 residues. Written as DNA, the CDR3 is TGTGCCAGCAGCCGCTGGGGAGGGCAGGGGGCCGGAGCTTTCTTT. It yields the protein CASSRWGGQGAGAFF. The full variable domain, in which reference TRBV14 and TRBJ1-1 provide the parts outside the CDR3, is EAGVTQFPSHSVIEKGQTVTLRCDPISGHDNLYWYRRVMGKEIKFLLHFVKESKQDESGMPNNRFLAERTGGTYSTLKVQPAELEDSGVYFCASSRWGGQGAGAFFGQGTRLTVV.

In its sample, this clone was seen once. This chain connects TRBV4-1 to TRBJ2-1; 9 nucleotides agree with TRBD2. From germline, CDR1 is MGHRA and CDR2 YSYEKL. Trimming removed 1 base from V and 4 bases from J; junction bases left unmatched: 5. The CDR3 has 16 amino acids. This chain's CDR3 is CASSQGERGVYNEQFF. In DNA, the CDR3 is TGCGCCAGCAGCCAAGGGGAGCGGGGGGTTTACAATGAGCAGTTCTTC.

In nucleotides, the CDR3 is TGTGCCAGCAGCCCCCACCCGGGAACAGATACGCAGTATTTT. Amino acids: CASSPHPGTDTQYF. The rearrangement joins TRBV9 to TRBJ2-3; D is possibly TRBD2 (5 bases). In germline, CDR1 is SGDLS, CDR2 YYNGEE. This CDR3 has 14 residues. With 4 bases removed from V and 3 bases from J, the gap between germline ends came to 12 bases.

J is TRBJ2-7 and V is TRBV28; 7 bases line up with TRBD2. CDR1 is MDHEN, CDR2 SYDVKM, per germline. This CDR3 has 15 residues. V gave up 4 bases and J gave up 10 bases; unmatched junction bases: 16. The CDR3 DNA sequence: TGTGCCAGCAGTTACCCCACCGGGGGGAGTACGATCCAGTACTTC. It encodes CASSYPTGGSTIQYF.

The rearrangement joins TRBV1 to TRBJ2-3; TRBD2 is the table's D call and was not checked against the DNA. TRBV1 is labeled a pseudogene. The CDR3 is made up of 18 amino acids. CDR3 sequence (DNA): TGCACCAGCAGCCAAGATCAGCCCGGGGGGGTAGGCGCAGATACGCAGTATTTT. Protein: CTSSQDQPGGVGADTQYF.

This clone has a single count. The chain uses TRBV12-3 or TRBV12-4 and TRBJ1-2; 8 nucleotides agree with TRBD1. The CDR3 length is 13 residues. Losses at the gene ends were 8 bases for V and 4 bases for J; bases not matched to a gene: 6. CDR3 DNA: TGTGCCAGCCTTACAGGACAGGGCTATGGCTACACCTTC. Its protein product is CASLTGQGYGYTF.

The V gene is TRBV6-4, the J gene TRBJ2-2; D gene unclear. Germline loops: CDR1 MRHNA, CDR2 SNTAGT. This CDR3 is built from 14 residues. V lost 5 bases and J lost 5, with 12 bases in between. The CDR3, as DNA: TGTGCCAGCAGTCTCGCGTTAGCAACCGGGGAGCTGTTTTTT. Translating it yields CASSLALATGELFF.

V is TRBV7-9 and J is TRBJ1-2, with D possibly TRBD1 on 6 matching bases. This CDR3 is 13 amino acids long. Trimming removed 5 bases at V and 3 bases at J, with 10 bases between. Germline V gene sequence: CDR1 SEHNR, CDR2 FQNEAQ (reference sequence). Here the CDR3 reads CASSRQDYYGYTF. Here the CDR3 DNA reads TGTGCCAGCAGCCGACAGGATTACTATGGCTACACCTTC.

The gene calls are TRBV7-8 and TRBJ1-6, with TRBD1 matching 8 bases. Trimming took 1 base from V and 7 from J; bases not matched to a gene: 3. The length of the CDR3 is 15 residues. Germline CDR1 reads SGHVS; CDR2 reads FQNEAQ. CDR3 in DNA: TGTGCCAGCAGCTTAGGTCAGGGGGCGAATTCACCCCTCCACTTT. Its translation is CASSLGQGANSPLHF. Based on the CDR3 plus reference TRBV7-8 and TRBJ1-6, the full variable domain is GAGVSQSPRYKVAKRGQDVALRCDPISGHVSLFWYQQALGQGPEFLTYFQNEAQLDKSGLPSDRFFAERPEGSVSTLKIQRTQQEDSAVYLCASSLGQGANSPLHFGNGTRLTVT.

This clone was seen only a few times. V and J are TRBV27 and TRBJ2-5; 9 nucleotides line up with TRBD1. The CDR3 runs 13 residues. J gave up 1 base and V 8 bases, and 2 bases lay outside the gene matches. The V gene's germline CDR1 is MNHEY and CDR2 SMNVEV (reference sequence). The CDR3 coding sequence is TGTGCCAGCGGGGACAGGGTCCAAGAGACCCAGTACTTC. This encodes CASGDRVQETQYF.

V gene TRBV19 combines with J gene TRBJ1-2; no reliable D call. Germline V lookup: CDR1 LNHDA, CDR2 SQIVND (reference sequence). The CDR3 is made up of 13 amino acids. V lost 3 bases and J lost 4, with 9 bases in between. The CDR3 nucleotides read TGTGCCAGTAGTATTTCGGGATCCTATGGCTACACCTTC. Translation gives CASSISGSYGYTF.

Turning to this clone: Other DNA variants within this sample encode the same CDR3. The V call is TRBV12-5, the J call TRBJ2-1, with D maybe TRBD1 (6 bases). V lost 6 bases and J lost 5, with 14 bases in between. The CDR3 spans 14 residues. Germline values: CDR1 LGHNT, CDR2 FRNRAP. CDR3 nucleotide sequence: TGTGCTAGTGGGGACAGAAATGGGAACAATGAGCAGTTCTTC. Its protein product is CASGDRNGNNEQFF.

The V gene is TRBV27, the J gene TRBJ2-7; TRBD2 matches 8 bases. The trim removed 3 bases at V and 2 bases at J, leaving 6 bases unmatched. This CDR3 region has 15 residues. In germline, CDR1 is MNHEY, CDR2 SMNVEV (reference sequence). CDR3 DNA: TGTGCCAGCAGTTTTGGCGGGACTAGAACCTACGAGCAGTACTTC. Its protein is CASSFGGTRTYEQYF.

The gene calls are TRBV28 and TRBJ2-7; D possibly corresponds to TRBD2 (5 bases). This CDR3 region has 13 residues. Trimming removed 6 bases at V and 5 bases at J, with 14 bases between. Germline values: CDR1 MDHEN, CDR2 SYDVKM. CDR3 region: CASRSGLWDEQYF. The CDR3 bases are TGTGCCAGCAGGAGCGGTCTGTGGGACGAGCAGTACTTC.

This rearrangement joins TRBV5-1 to TRBJ2-2; 10 bases are a match to TRBD1. This CDR3 has 14 amino acids. Trimming at V came to 5 bases and at J to 7 bases, leaving 5 bases not matched to a gene. Germline V gene data show CDR1 as SGHRS and CDR2 as YFSETQ. The DNA of the CDR3 is TGCGCCAGCAGGGGACAGGGGATTAGCGGGGAGCTGTTTTTT. Its translation: CASRGQGISGELFF.

The V and J genes are TRBV28 and TRBJ1-2; the match to TRBD1 covers 8 bases. Germline V gene data show CDR1 as MDHEN and CDR2 as SYDVKM. This CDR3 has 14 residues. V lost 4 bases, J lost 4 bases, and 5 bases stayed unmatched. CDR3 DNA sequence: TGTGCCAGCAGTTGGTCAGGGGGCATCTATGGCTACACCTTC. It is translated as CASSWSGGIYGYTF.

This rearrangement joins TRBV5-1 to TRBJ2-7; tentatively, D is TRBD1 (5 bases). There are 14 residues in the CDR3. Trimming removed 4 bases at V and 3 bases at J, with 14 bases between. Germline loops: CDR1 SGHRS, CDR2 YFSETQ. The CDR3 sequence: CASSPLGQNYEQYF. The CDR3 DNA is TGCGCCAGCAGCCCGCTGGGGCAAAACTACGAGCAGTACTTC.

This clone was detected a few times. The chain couples TRBV9 to TRBJ1-5, with D possibly being TRBD1 (5 bases). Between the trimmed V and J ends, which lost 4 bases and 2 bases, there was a span of 16 bases. CDR3 length: 16 residues. Looked up from germline, CDR1 is SGDLS and CDR2 is YYNGEE. The CDR3, as DNA: TGTGCCAGCAGCCCGAGGGGAGGTTCGGGCAATCAGCCCCAGCATTTT. Its protein is CASSPRGGSGNQPQHF.

The rearrangement links TRBV6-6 to TRBJ1-5; D is undetermined. CDR1 and CDR2 (germline): MNHNY, SVGAGI (reference sequence). The CDR3 runs 14 residues. V was cut by 3 bases and J by 3 bases, with 9 bases left in between. This CDR3 reads CASSYSGNNQPQHF. The CDR3 coding sequence is TGTGCCAGCAGTTATTCCGGGAACAATCAGCCCCAGCATTTT.

This chain joins TRBV9 and TRBJ2-7; D might be TRBD1 (5 bases). V lost 0 bases to trimming and J lost 6 bases, with 7 bases between them. CDR3 size: 12 residues. CDR1 SGDLS and CDR2 YYNGEE come from the germline V gene. CDR3 sequence (DNA): TGTGCCAGCAGCGTAGCAGGGTCCGAGCAGTACTTC. Its protein is CASSVAGSEQYF.

The rearrangement joins TRBV6-2 or TRBV6-3 to TRBJ1-4, with 7 bases fitting TRBD1. The CDR3 sequence is 16 residues long. J lost 0 bases, V lost 4 bases, and 5 bases had no gene match. Germline V CDR1 and CDR2: MNHEY, SVGEGT. DNA for the CDR3: TGTGCCAGCAGTTGGGACAGCTTTGCAACTAATGAAAAACTGTTTTTT. Its translation is CASSWDSFATNEKLFF.

This rearrangement joins TRBV7-8 to TRBJ1-4; 10 bases map to TRBD1. Germline-derived CDR1 and CDR2 are SGHVS and FQNEAQ. V lost 3 bases, J lost 7 bases, and 5 bases stayed unmatched. This CDR3 is 15 amino acids long. CDR3: CASSFRDRGTEKLFF. CDR3 bases: TGTGCCAGCAGCTTTCGGGACAGGGGCACTGAAAAACTGTTTTTT.

The J gene is TRBJ2-4, the V gene TRBV2, with a tentative D call TRBD1 (5 bases). Trimming took 3 bases from V and 0 from J, leaving 12 bases between them. The germline V gene encodes CDR1 SNHLY and CDR2 FYNNEI. The CDR3 extends over 16 amino acids. Here the CDR3 DNA reads TGTGCCAGCAGTGAGAGCAGGGCACTAGCCAAAAACATTCAGTACTTC. Amino acids: CASSESRALAKNIQYF.

The chain carries TRBV5-1 and TRBJ2-3; 9 bases map to TRBD2. From germline, CDR1 is SGHRS and CDR2 YFSETQ. V was clipped by 0 bases and J by 2 bases; unmatched bases: 4. The CDR3 extends over 16 amino acids. In DNA, the CDR3 is TGCGCCAGCAGCTTGGGGAGCGGGAGGACCACAGATACGCAGTATTTT. Encoded protein: CASSLGSGRTTDTQYF.